The 28 T cell receptor beta chains below were found in one sample sequenced in a study of patients with pleural tuberculosis. TCRdb re-called the reads through MiXCR, storing one row per CDR3 protein. The sample gives some 48,000 distinct CDR3 sequences, around 6.7% of which show up once; 15% to 20% is in the top ten. These TCRs come from a human donor with pleural tuberculosis.

CDR3 sequence: CSASEGRDYEQYV. CDR3 DNA sequence: TGCAGCGCGTCAGAGGGACGGGACTACGAGCAGTACGTC. The chain is built from TRBV29-1 and TRBJ2-7, with D tentatively TRBD1 or TRBD2 (5 bases each). Between the trimmed V and J ends, which lost 7 bases and 3 bases, there was a span of 16 bases. The germline CDR1 and CDR2 sequences are SQVTM and ANQGSEA. CDR3 size: 13 residues.

There are many counts of this clonotype. The V call is TRBV20-1, the J call TRBJ2-3, with 8 bases that match TRBD1. Germline CDR1 is DFQATT and CDR2 is SNEGSKA (reference sequence). J lost 6 bases, V lost 2 bases, and 10 bases had no gene match. The CDR3 covers 15 residues. CDR3 loop: CSARKDRGISDTQYF. Here the CDR3 DNA reads TGCAGTGCTAGAAAAGACAGGGGCATCTCCGATACGCAGTATTTT.

This clonotype was seen ten or more times. V and J are TRBV20-1 and TRBJ2-3; 9 positions agree with TRBD1. CDR1 and CDR2 (germline): DFQATT, SNEGSKA (reference sequence). With 5 bases clipped from V and 4 bases from J, the junction kept 10 bases outside the gene matches. This CDR3 comprises 15 residues. CDR3 nucleotides: TGCAGTGCTGAATCCCCGGGACAGGGTCCAGATACGCAGTATTTT. Translated, it gives CSAESPGQGPDTQYF.

This clonotype was observed at least ten times. The chain is built from TRBV28 and TRBJ2-3; 8 bases align to TRBD1. After removal of 5 bases from V and 2 bases from J, the junction contained 6 bases not matched to a gene. The length of the CDR3 is 15 residues. Germline V gene lookup returns CDR1 MDHEN and CDR2 SYDVKM. The DNA for the CDR3 is TGTGCCAGCAGTCCCGGGACAGGCTACACAGATACGCAGTATTTT. The encoded protein is CASSPGTGYTDTQYF.

This clonotype was recorded many times. The chain has TRBV11-2 and TRBJ2-1; 8 bases agree with TRBD1. Germline V gene data show CDR1 as SGHAT and CDR2 as FQNNGV. Germline trimming cut 3 bases from V and 4 bases from J; bases unmatched to any gene: 2. This CDR3 is 14 amino acids long. The CDR3 loop is CASSFTGGYNEQFF. CDR3 nucleotides: TGTGCCAGCAGCTTTACAGGGGGTTACAATGAGCAGTTCTTC.

This clonotype was detected ten times or more. This rearrangement joins TRBV2 to TRBJ2-7, with TRBD1 matching 7 bases. With V trimmed by 4 bases and J by 4 bases, 4 bases remained unmatched. CDR3 length: 13 amino acids. Looked up from germline, CDR1 is SNHLY and CDR2 is FYNNEI. In nucleotides, the CDR3 is TGTGCCAGCAGTGCGGGACAGTCATACGAGCAGTACTTC. It is translated as CASSAGQSYEQYF.

The gene calls are TRBV2 and TRBJ2-7, with 8 bases identical to TRBD1. CDR1 is SNHLY and CDR2 is FYNNEI in the germline V gene. The CDR3 contains 12 residues. J was trimmed by 6 bases and V by 2 bases; bases with no gene match: 0. The CDR3 loop is CASSETGGEQYV. CDR3 nucleotides: TGTGCCAGCAGTGAAACAGGGGGCGAGCAGTACGTC.

Only a few counts were recorded for this clonotype. This rearrangement joins TRBV19 to TRBJ2-7; D may be TRBD1 or TRBD2 (5 bases each). V was trimmed by 8 bases and J by 2 bases, leaving 10 bases between them. The CDR3 is made up of 12 amino acids. The germline V gene has CDR1 LNHDA and CDR2 SQIVND (reference sequence). DNA for the CDR3: TGTGCCAGTGGGACCCGCACCTACGAGCAGTACTTC. As protein: CASGTRTYEQYF.

This chain joins TRBV6-2 or TRBV6-3 and TRBJ1-1; tentatively, D is TRBD1 (5 bases). The CDR3 loop spans 15 amino acids. Trimming removed 3 bases at V and 1 base at J, with 12 bases between. Germline V lookup: CDR1 MNHEY, CDR2 SVGEGT. CDR3 bases: TGTGCCAGCAGTTATCCGGGACTAGCGAACACTGAAGCTTTCTTT. This gives the protein CASSYPGLANTEAFF.

This clonotype appeared many times. V usage is TRBV5-1 and J usage is TRBJ1-2; 7 bases map to TRBD1. CDR1 is SGHRS, CDR2 YFSETQ, per germline. V was clipped by 4 bases and J by 6 bases; unmatched bases: 6. The CDR3 is 13 amino acids. CDR3 sequence: CASSIGGGDGYTF. For the CDR3, the DNA is TGCGCCAGCAGCATCGGAGGGGGCGATGGCTACACCTTC.

The J gene is TRBJ2-5, the V gene TRBV12-3 or TRBV12-4, with D possibly matching TRBD2 (5 bases). V was pared by 3 bases and J by 0 bases, with 5 bases between. The CDR3 sequence is 13 residues long. This CDR3 is CASSLRDQETQYF. DNA for the CDR3: TGTGCCAGCAGTTTGCGGGACCAAGAGACCCAGTACTTC.

The sample holds many counts of this clonotype. The chain has TRBV24-1 and TRBJ2-7; D remains ambiguous. CDR1 and CDR2 from the germline V gene are KGHDR and SFDVKD. This CDR3 has 12 residues. Trimming took off 5 bases at V and 0 bases at J, with 4 bases between the two ends. The CDR3 coding sequence is TGTGCCACCAGTGCAGTCTCCTACGAGCAGTACGTC. It yields the protein CATSAVSYEQYV.

In its sample, this clonotype was seen a few times. The CDR3 bases are TGTGCCATCCTCTCGGGAGGGCTGAACACCGGGGAGCTGTTTTTT. Translating gives CAILSGGLNTGELFF. This rearrangement joins TRBV10-3 to TRBJ2-2; the match to TRBD2 covers 8 bases. The CDR3 runs 15 residues. Germline CDR1 ENHRY, CDR2 SYGVKD. After removal of 8 bases from V and 1 base from J, the junction contained 6 bases not matched to a gene.

This clonotype was counted ten times or more. For the CDR3, the DNA is TGTGCCAGCAGTCTAGGGACCTATTACAAAAACATTCAGTACTTC. Translation gives CASSLGTYYKNIQYF. V gene TRBV12-3 or TRBV12-4 combines with J gene TRBJ2-4, with D perhaps assigned TRBD1 or TRBD2 (5 bases each). Trimming cost V 5 bases and J 3 bases, with 14 bases left between them. The CDR3 sequence is 15 residues long.

In its sample, this clonotype was seen many times. The chain has TRBV18 and TRBJ1-3; no clear D. Germline V gives CDR1 KGHSH, CDR2 LQKENI. V shed 3 bases and J shed 2 bases, with 11 bases lying between them. This CDR3 comprises 15 residues. The CDR3 DNA sequence: TGTGCCAGCTCACCGAGGCAGTCAACTGGAAACACCATATATTTT. Its translation is CASSPRQSTGNTIYF. The variable domain in full, completed from reference TRBV18 and TRBJ1-3, reads NAGVMQNPRHLVRRRGQEARLRCSPMKGHSHVYWYRQLPEEGLKFMVYLQKENIIDESGMPKERFSAEFPKEGPSILRIQQVVRGDSAAYFCASSPRQSTGNTIYFGEGSWLTVV.

This clonotype was counted many times. The chain is built from TRBV20-1 and TRBJ1-5, with 8 bases fitting TRBD1. Germline V gene sequence: CDR1 DFQATT, CDR2 SNEGSKA (reference sequence). J was trimmed by 4 bases and V by 5 bases; bases with no gene match: 10. This CDR3 has 15 amino acids. CDR3 in amino acids: CSARPGTGLNQPQHF. CDR3 coding DNA: TGCAGTGCTCGCCCCGGGACAGGCCTAAATCAGCCCCAGCATTTT.

This clonotype has ten or more counts. This chain joins TRBV24-1 and TRBJ1-1; no reliable D call. This CDR3 is 15 amino acids long. Germline CDR1 and CDR2: KGHDR and SFDVKD. V dropped 4 bases and J dropped 1 base, with 12 bases sitting between them. CDR3 in amino acids: CATSDPGGGNTEAFF. CDR3 sequence (DNA): TGTGCCACCAGTGACCCGGGCGGAGGGAACACTGAAGCTTTCTTT.

This clonotype was found a few times. The chain couples TRBV7-2 to TRBJ2-7; D gene unclear. The CDR3 has 14 amino acids. The germline V and J ends were trimmed by 0 bases and 2 bases, with 8 bases remaining between them. Germline-derived CDR1 and CDR2 are SGHTA and FQGNSA. CDR3 nucleotides: TGTGCCAGCAGCTTAGCGGCCGGAACCTACGAGCAGTACTTC. It yields the protein CASSLAAGTYEQYF.

This clonotype has ten or more counts. V gene TRBV19 combines with J gene TRBJ2-7, with 11 nucleotides matching TRBD2. Germline loops: CDR1 LNHDA, CDR2 SQIVND (reference sequence). J lost 3 bases, V lost 6 bases, and 1 base had no gene match. The CDR3 consists of 13 residues. The CDR3, as DNA: TGTGCCAGTAGCGGGACTAGCGGCTACGAGCAGTACTTC. Translated, it gives CASSGTSGYEQYF.

CDR3: CASSLFERNTGELFF. The CDR3 nucleotides are TGTGCCAGCAGCTTATTCGAGCGGAATACCGGGGAGCTGTTTTTT. The chain carries TRBV11-2 and TRBJ2-2; D is possibly TRBD2 (5 bases). CDR1 and CDR2 (germline): SGHAT, FQNNGV. The CDR3 is made up of 15 amino acids. Trimming took 2 bases from V and 5 from J, leaving 12 bases between them.

Ten or more counts support this clonotype. The rearrangement joins TRBV28 to TRBJ1-5; TRBD1 matches 7 bases. The V gene end was trimmed by 7 bases and the J gene end by 3 bases; junction bases not matched to a gene: 6. Germline V gene data show CDR1 as MDHEN and CDR2 as SYDVKM. The CDR3 sequence is 14 residues long. The CDR3 loop reads CASINRGYNQPQHF. CDR3 in DNA: TGTGCCAGCATCAACAGGGGATACAATCAGCCCCAGCATTTT.

This clonotype is deemed medium-sized (0.01 to 0.1%). The chain combines TRBV27 with TRBJ2-5; 7 bases map to TRBD1. CDR1 and CDR2 (germline): MNHEY, SMNVEV (reference sequence). V shed 6 bases and J 0 bases; nucleotides not matched to a gene: 7. The CDR3 is 15 residues long. CDR3 residues: CASRETGLNQETQYF. CDR3 DNA sequence: TGTGCCAGCAGGGAGACAGGGTTGAACCAAGAGACCCAGTACTTC.

This clonotype has ten or more counts. In DNA, the CDR3 is TGTGCCAGCGGCGTGGGGAATTCACCCCTCCACTTT. Its translation: CASGVGNSPLHF. V and J are TRBV2 and TRBJ1-6; no definite D call. This CDR3 spans 12 amino acids. CDR1 and CDR2 (germline): SNHLY, FYNNEI. The V and J ends lost 8 bases and 7 bases respectively, with 9 bases between them.

Ten or more counts support this clonotype. V is TRBV12-3 or TRBV12-4 and J is TRBJ1-4; perhaps TRBD1 as D (5 bases). The CDR3 runs to 15 residues. Trimming removed 6 bases from V and 2 bases from J, with 13 bases in between. CDR3 sequence (DNA): TGTGCCAGCAGCAACCCGGGGGGGACTAATGAAAAACTGTTTTTT. Amino acids: CASSNPGGTNEKLFF.

This clonotype has ten or more counts. This CDR3 reads CASSPPRDRGPDTQYF. CDR3 nucleotides: TGTGCCAGCAGTCCCCCCCGGGACAGGGGACCAGATACGCAGTATTTT. This chain uses TRBV25-1 with TRBJ2-3; TRBD1 agrees at 10 bases. This CDR3 spans 16 amino acids. CDR1 and CDR2 (germline): MGHDK, SYGVNS. V was pared by 5 bases and J by 4 bases, with 9 bases of the junction left unmatched.

This clonotype was recorded many times. The CDR3 spells CATSRSSTDTQYF. CDR3 bases: TGTGCCACCAGCAGATCGTCTACCGATACGCAGTATTTT. The J gene is TRBJ2-3, the V gene TRBV15; D unresolved. Germline values: CDR1 LNHNV, CDR2 YYDKDF (reference sequence). Trimming took off 2 bases at V and 6 bases at J, with 9 bases between the two ends. CDR3 size: 13 residues.

This clonotype was seen a handful of times. A much larger clone is a single base away; this may be a read error. This chain joins TRBV25-1 and TRBJ1-2, with 8 bases aligning to TRBD1. Germline V lookup: CDR1 MGHDK, CDR2 SYGVNS. This CDR3 is 13 amino acids long. CDR3 DNA: TGTGCCACCAGTGAGGACAGGGAAAGTGGCTACACCTTC. Protein sequence: CATSEDRESGYTF.

This clonotype occurred many times. This chain uses TRBV18 with TRBJ1-1; a weak D match, TRBD1 (6 bases). Per the germline V gene, CDR1 is KGHSH and CDR2 is LQKENI. This CDR3 is built from 13 residues. Trimming took off 4 bases at V and 5 bases at J, with 11 bases between the two ends. The CDR3 loop reads CASSQGVETEAFF. The CDR3 region has the DNA TGTGCCAGCTCACAGGGGGTAGAGACTGAAGCTTTCTTT.